Listed below are T cell receptor beta chains from one sample, sequenced in a study of shared clonotypes between healthy human individuals. Sequencing used immunoSEQ multiplex PCR; TCRdb keeps in-frame clones, though not all of them. Of approximately 2,000,000 clones detected, about nine tenths appear once; the ten largest clones hold approximately 0.4%. The sequencing input was naive CD4+ T cells from PBMCs. These receptors came from a man aged 18 to 30 in good health. Some clones in this sample may be carry-over from other donors' samples. Each CDR3 is given with its conserved first and last residue. The order of the fields is CDR3 protein, CDR3 DNA, CDR3 length, J gene, D gene, clone size, V gene. D genes are given only for firm matches. A clone size is listed for some rows: how often the clone was seen (once, few, many), or a class if it is expanded.

cdr3_aa: CAWSAKGTGDTQPQHF
cdr3_nt: TGTGCCTGGAGTGCCAAGGGGACAGGGGATACACAGCCCCAGCATTTT
cdr3_length: 16
j_call: TRBJ1-5
d_call: TRBD1
clone_size: -
v_call: TRBV30

cdr3_aa: CASRSGTSDPDTQYF
cdr3_nt: TGTGCCAGCAGATCCGGGACTAGCGACCCAGATACGCAGTATTTT
cdr3_length: 15
j_call: TRBJ2-3
d_call: TRBD2
clone_size: -
v_call: TRBV5-4

cdr3_aa: CASSSQDRGYEKLFF
cdr3_nt: TGTGCCAGCAGTAGTCAGGACAGGGGGTATGAAAAACTGTTTTTT
cdr3_length: 15
j_call: TRBJ1-4
d_call: TRBD1
clone_size: -
v_call: TRBV28

cdr3_aa: CASSLDRGRFIGELFF
cdr3_nt: TGTGCCAGCAGCTTGGACAGGGGGCGCTTCATCGGGGAGCTGTTTTTT
cdr3_length: 16
j_call: TRBJ2-2
d_call: TRBD1
clone_size: -
v_call: TRBV5-6

cdr3_aa: CATSRGRDTRSTDTQYF
cdr3_nt: TGTGCCACCAGCAGAGGGCGGGACACCCGGAGCACAGATACGCAGTATTTT
cdr3_length: 17
j_call: TRBJ2-3
d_call: -
clone_size: -
v_call: TRBV15

cdr3_aa: CASKTSGTNNEQFF
cdr3_nt: TGCGCCAGCAAGACTAGCGGGACCAACAATGAGCAGTTCTTC
cdr3_length: 14
j_call: TRBJ2-1
d_call: TRBD2
clone_size: -
v_call: TRBV5-1

cdr3_aa: CASSPPVRREQYF
cdr3_nt: TGTGCCAGCAGCCCTCCGGTTAGGCGGGAGCAGTACTTC
cdr3_length: 13
j_call: TRBJ2-7
d_call: -
clone_size: -
v_call: TRBV7-2

cdr3_aa: CASSSGGPSYNEQFF
cdr3_nt: TGCGCCAGCAGCTCCGGAGGGCCGTCCTACAATGAGCAGTTCTTC
cdr3_length: 15
j_call: TRBJ2-1
d_call: -
clone_size: -
v_call: TRBV5-1

cdr3_aa: CASSFPNTREQYF
cdr3_nt: TGTGCCAGCAGCTTCCCCAATACGCGCGAGCAGTACTTC
cdr3_length: 13
j_call: TRBJ2-7
d_call: -
clone_size: -
v_call: TRBV13

cdr3_aa: CASSLETLAGAYEQYF
cdr3_nt: TGTGCCAGCAGCTTAGAGACCCTAGCGGGGGCCTACGAGCAGTACTTC
cdr3_length: 16
j_call: TRBJ2-7
d_call: TRBD2
clone_size: -
v_call: TRBV7-2

cdr3_aa: CASALHSGEQFF
cdr3_nt: TGTGCTAGTGCCCTACATAGCGGGGAGCAGTTCTTC
cdr3_length: 12
j_call: TRBJ2-1
d_call: TRBD2
clone_size: -
v_call: TRBV12-5

cdr3_aa: CASSPTVTLYNEQFF
cdr3_nt: TGCGCCAGCAGCCCCACTGTAACGTTATACAATGAGCAGTTCTTC
cdr3_length: 15
j_call: TRBJ2-1
d_call: -
clone_size: -
v_call: TRBV5-1

cdr3_aa: CAWSPQGAVNTEAFF
cdr3_nt: TGTGCCTGGAGCCCACAGGGGGCAGTGAACACTGAAGCTTTCTTT
cdr3_length: 15
j_call: TRBJ1-1
d_call: TRBD1
clone_size: -
v_call: TRBV30

cdr3_aa: CASHFEAFLNTEAFF
cdr3_nt: TGTGCAAGTCACTTTGAGGCCTTCTTGAACACTGAAGCTTTCTTT
cdr3_length: 15
j_call: TRBJ1-1
d_call: -
clone_size: -
v_call: TRBV12-2

cdr3_aa: CATRTSGIFEQYF
cdr3_nt: TGTGCCACCAGGACTAGCGGGATATTTGAGCAGTACTTC
cdr3_length: 13
j_call: TRBJ2-7
d_call: TRBD2
clone_size: -
v_call: TRBV28

cdr3_aa: CASSLEGGNQPQHF
cdr3_nt: TGTGCCAGCAGCTTAGAGGGCGGCAATCAGCCCCAGCATTTT
cdr3_length: 14
j_call: TRBJ1-5
d_call: -
clone_size: -
v_call: TRBV11-1

cdr3_aa: CASSQSASSYNEQFF
cdr3_nt: TGTGCCAGCAGCCAAAGCGCGAGCTCCTACAATGAGCAGTTCTTC
cdr3_length: 15
j_call: TRBJ2-1
d_call: -
clone_size: -
v_call: TRBV16

cdr3_aa: CATQTPGALGGGYTF
cdr3_nt: TGTGCCACGCAAACTCCAGGGGCCTTAGGGGGTGGCTACACCTTC
cdr3_length: 15
j_call: TRBJ1-2
d_call: -
clone_size: -
v_call: TRBV28

cdr3_aa: CASSPNWGGTDTQYF
cdr3_nt: TGCGCCAGCAGCCCCAATTGGGGGGGCACAGATACGCAGTATTTT
cdr3_length: 15
j_call: TRBJ2-3
d_call: -
clone_size: -
v_call: TRBV5-1

cdr3_aa: CASAASGYYEQYF
cdr3_nt: TGTGCCAGCGCTGCTAGCGGTTACTACGAGCAGTACTTC
cdr3_length: 13
j_call: TRBJ2-7
d_call: TRBD2
clone_size: -
v_call: TRBV7-2

cdr3_aa: CASSLDGQESSYEQYF
cdr3_nt: TGTGCCAGCAGCTTGGACGGACAGGAGAGCTCCTACGAGCAGTACTTC
cdr3_length: 16
j_call: TRBJ2-7
d_call: TRBD1
clone_size: once
v_call: TRBV5-5

cdr3_aa: CASSFMGAGNTIYF
cdr3_nt: TGTGCCAGCAGCTTCATGGGAGCTGGAAACACCATATATTTT
cdr3_length: 14
j_call: TRBJ1-3
d_call: -
clone_size: -
v_call: TRBV5-6

cdr3_aa: CASSRGTVSYEQYF
cdr3_nt: TGCGCCAGCAGCCGGGGGACCGTCTCCTACGAGCAGTACTTC
cdr3_length: 14
j_call: TRBJ2-7
d_call: -
clone_size: -
v_call: TRBV5-1

cdr3_aa: CASSFAESYGYTF
cdr3_nt: TGTGCCAGCAGTTTCGCGGAGTCTTATGGCTACACCTTC
cdr3_length: 13
j_call: TRBJ1-2
d_call: -
clone_size: -
v_call: TRBV28

cdr3_aa: CASGEREETQYF
cdr3_nt: TGTGCTAGTGGGGAGAGGGAAGAGACCCAGTACTTC
cdr3_length: 12
j_call: TRBJ2-5
d_call: -
clone_size: -
v_call: TRBV12-5

cdr3_aa: CSVESTREGLSYNEQFF
cdr3_nt: TGCAGCGTTGAATCGACCAGGGAGGGCCTGTCCTACAATGAGCAGTTCTTC
cdr3_length: 17
j_call: TRBJ2-1
d_call: TRBD2
clone_size: -
v_call: TRBV29-1

cdr3_aa: CASGVAGGGETQYF
cdr3_nt: TGCGCCAGCGGCGTAGCGGGAGGGGGAGAGACCCAGTACTTC
cdr3_length: 14
j_call: TRBJ2-5
d_call: TRBD2
clone_size: -
v_call: TRBV5-1

cdr3_aa: CASSSPGLAGGPQGEQYF
cdr3_nt: TGTGCCAGCAGTTCTCCGGGACTAGCGGGAGGTCCTCAAGGAGAGCAGTACTTC
cdr3_length: 18
j_call: TRBJ2-7
d_call: TRBD2
clone_size: -
v_call: TRBV27

cdr3_aa: CASSWGGRNEQFF
cdr3_nt: TGTGCCAGCAGTTGGGGCGGAAGGAATGAGCAGTTCTTC
cdr3_length: 13
j_call: TRBJ2-1
d_call: -
clone_size: -
v_call: TRBV6-5

cdr3_aa: CASSARSGQGVAETQYF
cdr3_nt: TGTGCCAGCAGCGCACGCTCGGGACAGGGGGTAGCAGAGACCCAGTACTTC
cdr3_length: 17
j_call: TRBJ2-5
d_call: TRBD1
clone_size: -
v_call: TRBV7-8

cdr3_aa: CASSLGGTGTPNYGYTF
cdr3_nt: TGCGCCAGCAGCTTGGGGGGGACAGGCACCCCTAACTATGGCTACACCTTC
cdr3_length: 17
j_call: TRBJ1-2
d_call: TRBD1
clone_size: -
v_call: TRBV5-1

cdr3_aa: CASRPPGLKNIQYF
cdr3_nt: TGTGCCAGCAGGCCACCGGGACTCAAAAACATTCAGTACTTC
cdr3_length: 14
j_call: TRBJ2-4
d_call: -
clone_size: -
v_call: TRBV28

cdr3_aa: CASSQDPGTETQYF
cdr3_nt: TGCGCCAGCAGCCAAGATCCAGGGACAGAGACCCAGTACTTC
cdr3_length: 14
j_call: TRBJ2-5
d_call: -
clone_size: once
v_call: TRBV4-1

cdr3_aa: CASSRTSGSSETQYF
cdr3_nt: TGTGCCAGTAGCCGGACTAGCGGGAGTTCAGAGACCCAGTACTTC
cdr3_length: 15
j_call: TRBJ2-5
d_call: TRBD2
clone_size: -
v_call: TRBV19

cdr3_aa: CASETGGSYNEQFF
cdr3_nt: TGTGCCAGTGAGACAGGGGGCTCCTACAATGAGCAGTTCTTC
cdr3_length: 14
j_call: TRBJ2-1
d_call: TRBD1
clone_size: -
v_call: TRBV19

cdr3_aa: CASSPLVPNQPQHF
cdr3_nt: TGTGCCAGCAGTCCCCTGGTACCCAATCAGCCCCAGCATTTT
cdr3_length: 14
j_call: TRBJ1-5
d_call: -
clone_size: -
v_call: TRBV27

cdr3_aa: CASSETATGAYQNNEQFF
cdr3_nt: TGTGCCAGCAGCGAAACCGCTACTGGGGCCTACCAGAACAATGAGCAGTTCTTC
cdr3_length: 18
j_call: TRBJ2-1
d_call: -
clone_size: once
v_call: TRBV9

cdr3_aa: CASSDRLETQYF
cdr3_nt: TGCGCCAGCAGTGACCGATTGGAGACCCAGTACTTC
cdr3_length: 12
j_call: TRBJ2-5
d_call: -
clone_size: -
v_call: TRBV10-2

cdr3_aa: CASSRQGAGNTIYF
cdr3_nt: TGTGCCAGCAGTCGACAGGGGGCAGGAAACACCATATATTTT
cdr3_length: 14
j_call: TRBJ1-3
d_call: TRBD1
clone_size: -
v_call: TRBV28

cdr3_aa: CASSLGALGGETQYF
cdr3_nt: TGTGCCAGCAGTTTGGGGGCCCTTGGGGGAGAGACGCAGTATTTT
cdr3_length: 15
j_call: TRBJ2-3
d_call: -
clone_size: -
v_call: TRBV28

cdr3_aa: CSVDTGKDTQYF
cdr3_nt: TGCAGCGTAGACACAGGGAAAGATACGCAGTATTTT
cdr3_length: 12
j_call: TRBJ2-3
d_call: -
clone_size: -
v_call: TRBV29-1

cdr3_aa: CASSLSGRGNTGELFF
cdr3_nt: TGTGCCAGCAGTTTAAGCGGCAGGGGGAACACCGGGGAGCTGTTTTTT
cdr3_length: 16
j_call: TRBJ2-2
d_call: -
clone_size: -
v_call: TRBV28

cdr3_aa: CASSLGSIATNEKLFF
cdr3_nt: TGCGCCAGCAGCTTGGGCTCGATTGCAACTAATGAAAAACTGTTTTTT
cdr3_length: 16
j_call: TRBJ1-4
d_call: -
clone_size: -
v_call: TRBV5-1

cdr3_aa: CASSFLLAGGQETQYF
cdr3_nt: TGCGCCAGCAGCTTCCTACTAGCGGGGGGTCAAGAGACCCAGTACTTC
cdr3_length: 16
j_call: TRBJ2-5
d_call: TRBD2
clone_size: -
v_call: TRBV5-1

cdr3_aa: CSVEDWDRADTQYF
cdr3_nt: TGCAGCGTTGAAGATTGGGACAGGGCGGATACGCAGTATTTT
cdr3_length: 14
j_call: TRBJ2-3
d_call: TRBD1
clone_size: -
v_call: TRBV29-1

cdr3_aa: CAISGQGNAGQPQHF
cdr3_nt: TGTGCCATCAGTGGACAGGGGAATGCTGGTCAGCCCCAGCATTTT
cdr3_length: 15
j_call: TRBJ1-5
d_call: TRBD1
clone_size: few
v_call: TRBV10-3

cdr3_aa: CASSQAGLYEQYF
cdr3_nt: TGCGCCAGCAGTCAAGCGGGTCTTTACGAGCAGTACTTC
cdr3_length: 13
j_call: TRBJ2-7
d_call: -
clone_size: -
v_call: TRBV10-2

cdr3_aa: CASSILGASQYF
cdr3_nt: TGTGCCAGTAGTATCCTGGGGGCTAGTCAGTACTTC
cdr3_length: 12
j_call: TRBJ2-7
d_call: -
clone_size: -
v_call: TRBV19

cdr3_aa: CASSLMSRKEGVADTQYF
cdr3_nt: TGTGCCAGCAGTTTGATGAGTCGGAAGGAGGGCGTCGCAGATACGCAGTATTTT
cdr3_length: 18
j_call: TRBJ2-3
d_call: -
clone_size: -
v_call: TRBV27

cdr3_aa: CASSERQHYGYTF
cdr3_nt: TGTGCCAGCAGTGAAAGACAGCACTATGGCTACACCTTC
cdr3_length: 13
j_call: TRBJ1-2
d_call: -
clone_size: -
v_call: TRBV6-1

cdr3_aa: CATIGQNIGVYGYTF
cdr3_nt: TGTGCCACCATCGGACAGAACATTGGAGTCTATGGCTACACCTTC
cdr3_length: 15
j_call: TRBJ1-2
d_call: -
clone_size: -
v_call: TRBV28

cdr3_aa: CASSSTTSGRETQYF
cdr3_nt: TGTGCCAGCAGTTCCACGACTAGCGGGCGAGAGACCCAGTACTTC
cdr3_length: 15
j_call: TRBJ2-5
d_call: TRBD2
clone_size: once
v_call: TRBV27

cdr3_aa: CAWSRKNTGELFF
cdr3_nt: TGTGCCTGGAGTCGAAAGAACACCGGGGAGCTGTTTTTT
cdr3_length: 13
j_call: TRBJ2-2
d_call: -
clone_size: -
v_call: TRBV30

cdr3_aa: CASSVELETDTQYF
cdr3_nt: TGTGCCAGCAGCGTAGAGTTAGAAACAGATACGCAGTATTTT
cdr3_length: 14
j_call: TRBJ2-3
d_call: -
clone_size: few
v_call: TRBV9

cdr3_aa: CASTVEGTEKLFF
cdr3_nt: TGTGCCTCGACCGTGGAGGGGACTGAAAAACTGTTTTTT
cdr3_length: 13
j_call: TRBJ1-4
d_call: -
clone_size: -
v_call: TRBV30

cdr3_aa: CASSLSLGGTYNEQFF
cdr3_nt: TGTGCCAGCAGCCTGTCGTTGGGGGGAACCTACAATGAGCAGTTCTTC
cdr3_length: 16
j_call: TRBJ2-1
d_call: -
clone_size: -
v_call: TRBV11-2

cdr3_aa: CATRQAGDTQYF
cdr3_nt: TGTGCCACGAGGCAGGCCGGAGATACGCAGTATTTT
cdr3_length: 12
j_call: TRBJ2-3
d_call: -
clone_size: -
v_call: TRBV19

cdr3_aa: CASSPGLFSSGANVLTF
cdr3_nt: TGTGCCAGCAGTCCGGGACTCTTCAGCTCTGGGGCCAACGTCCTGACTTTC
cdr3_length: 17
j_call: TRBJ2-6
d_call: -
clone_size: -
v_call: TRBV28